This TCR beta chain was identified in a study of identical twins. This clonotype was seen repeatedly, ten times or more. The antigen remains undetermined. Template switching created a universal primer site, and the cDNA included unique molecular identifiers. TCRdb processed the 5' RACE reads anew with MiXCR; each CDR3 protein has one entry. The profile shows about 690,000 distinct CDR3 sequences, approximately 6.1% of them singletons. Findings of the study overall: The abundant beta clonotypes from cord blood had fewer insertions, and memory repertoires had none of this. Conclusions leaned on cross-sectional statistical analysis and did not track the same donors over time.

No donor was unhealthy or non-Caucasian. V was trimmed by 9 bases and J by 0 bases, leaving 9 bases between them. The CDR3 has 12 residues. The V gene's germline CDR1 is MNHEY and CDR2 SVGAGI. Sample: naive T cells sorted from blood. The clonotype comes from a man between 18 and 29 years old in good health. The chain uses TRBV6-5 and TRBJ2-7; D may be TRBD2 (5 bases). CDR3 sequence: CASTGSSYEQYF. Here the CDR3 DNA reads TGTGCCAGTACGGGAAGCTCCTACGAGCAGTACTTC.